Listed below are T cell receptor beta chains from one sample, sequenced in a study of CD8 T cells in Susac syndrome. TCRdb re-called the immunoSEQ multiplex PCR reads through MiXCR, storing one row per CDR3 protein. The table shows about 400,000 distinct CDR3 sequences, with approximately 89% occurring only once. Input material: CD8+ T cells from PBMCs. The receptors shown here come from a human donor with multiple sclerosis. The CDR3 runs from the conserved cysteine through the conserved F or W. Fields, in order: V gene, clone size, D gene, J gene, CDR3 protein, CDR3 DNA. D genes are given only for firm matches. Part of the rows lack a size; the others show once, few, many or a class for expanded clones.

TRBV27	.	.	TRBJ2-1	CASSFGEGAYNEQFF	.
TRBV28	.	.	TRBJ2-3	CASSLDQGSTDTQYF	TGTGCCAGCAGTTTAGATCAGGGATCCACAGATACGCAGTATTTT
TRBV9	.	TRBD2	TRBJ2-1	CASSRQAGIYNEQFF	TGTGCCAGCAGCAGACAAGCGGGGATCTACAATGAGCAGTTCTTC
TRBV7-9	.	.	TRBJ2-7	CASSLESLDEQYF	TGTGCCAGCAGCTTAGAGTCCCTGGACGAGCAGTACTTC
TRBV19	once	.	TRBJ1-5	CASGGAEQPQHF	TGTGCCTCGGGGGGCGCAGAACAGCCCCAGCATTTT
TRBV5-1	few	TRBD2	TRBJ2-3	CASSTWTSGTDTQYF	TGTGCCAGTAGTACCTGGACTAGCGGCACAGATACGCAGTATTTT
TRBV4-1	.	.	TRBJ2-7	CASSQIAGREQYF	TGCGCCAGCAGCCAGATCGCGGGGCGGGAGCAGTACTTC
TRBV27	once	.	TRBJ2-3	CASSAWGDASTDTQYF	TGTGCCAGCAGTGCATGGGGGGATGCCAGCACAGATACGCAGTATTTT
TRBV27	.	.	TRBJ2-1	CASSLSGGVSGEQFF	TGTGCCAGCAGTTTATCCGGCGGTGTTTCGGGTGAGCAGTTCTTC
TRBV27	.	.	TRBJ2-4	CASKPPGNIQYF	TGTGCCAGCAAGCCCCCGGGGAACATTCAGTACTTC
TRBV20-1	.	TRBD2	TRBJ2-5	CSARDFDSWTSSETQYF	TGCAGTGCTAGAGATTTTGACTCCTGGACTAGTTCGGAGACCCAGTACTTC
TRBV29-1	.	.	TRBJ2-7	CSVEGFDREVDEQYF	TGCAGCGTTGAGGGGTTTGACAGGGAGGTGGACGAGCAGTACTTC
TRBV11-2	.	TRBD2	TRBJ2-6	CASSPVIGEGSGANVLTF	TGTGCCAGCAGCCCAGTTATCGGGGAGGGGTCTGGGGCCAACGTCCTGACTTTC
TRBV14	.	TRBD1	TRBJ2-7	CASSQSPAGQGHLYEQYF	TGTGCCAGCAGCCAATCCCCCGCGGGACAGGGTCACCTCTACGAGCAGTACTTC
TRBV20-1	.	TRBD2	TRBJ2-2	CSARPSGSPGELFF	TGCAGTGCTAGGCCTAGCGGGAGTCCCGGGGAGCTGTTTTTT
TRBV29-1	.	.	TRBJ2-5	CSGTEEGETQYF	TGCAGCGGAACTGAGGAAGGGGAGACCCAGTACTTC
TRBV27	once	.	TRBJ1-2	CASSPITGSRGYTF	TGTGCCAGCAGTCCGATCACAGGGTCTCGTGGCTACACCTTC
TRBV10-3	.	.	TRBJ2-7	CAISESERTSYEQYF	TGTGCCATCAGTGAGTCTGAACGGACTTCCTACGAGCAGTACTTC
TRBV7-9	once	.	TRBJ2-2	CASRLPGAGELFF	TGTGCCAGCAGACTCCCGGGGGCCGGGGAGCTGTTTTTT
TRBV28	once	TRBD2	TRBJ2-5	CASSSGTSGSRETQYF	TGTGCCAGCAGTTCCGGGACTAGCGGGAGTCGTGAGACCCAGTACTTC
TRBV28	.	.	TRBJ2-7	CASSPGSVTYEQYF	TGTGCCAGCAGTCCAGGGTCTGTAACCTACGAGCAGTACTTC
TRBV4-1	.	.	TRBJ1-2	CASSQDGGGYTF	TGCGCCAGCAGCCAAGATGGAGGGGGCTACACCTTC
TRBV30	.	TRBD1	TRBJ2-7	CAWSQGTGSLYEQYF	TGTGCCTGGAGTCAAGGGACAGGGAGTCTATACGAGCAGTACTTC
TRBV4-1	.	TRBD1	TRBJ1-2	CASSQWPRSNGDRDINYGYTF	TGCGCCAGCAGCCAATGGCCCCGCTCGAATGGGGACAGGGATATTAACTATGGCTACACCTTC
TRBV28	.	.	TRBJ1-2	CASSADSDLLYGYTF	TGTGCCAGCAGCGCGGACAGCGACCTCCTATATGGCTACACCTTC
TRBV30	.	TRBD1	TRBJ2-7	CAWERMTTGGSYEQYF	TGTGCCTGGGAGCGAATGACTACAGGGGGGTCCTACGAGCAGTACTTC
TRBV4-1	.	TRBD2	TRBJ2-1	CASSQGQGLAPEGEQFF	TGCGCCAGCAGCCAAGGACAAGGACTAGCACCGGAGGGTGAGCAGTTCTTC
TRBV30	.	TRBD2	TRBJ2-7	CACRTSANYEQYF	TGTGCATGTCGGACTAGCGCGAACTACGAGCAGTACTTC
TRBV4-1	.	.	TRBJ2-5	CASSQRGLSSQETQYF	TGCGCCAGCAGCCAACGGGGCTTATCATCACAAGAGACCCAGTACTTC
TRBV27	.	TRBD2	TRBJ2-7	CASSLTGGPEFYEQYF	TGTGCCAGCAGTTTGACGGGGGGGCCGGAATTTTACGAGCAGTACTTC
TRBV6-1	many	TRBD2	TRBJ2-1	CASSSGAYNEQFF	TGTGCCAGCTCTAGCGGGGCCTACAATGAGCAGTTCTTC
TRBV20-1	.	.	TRBJ1-5	CSARGRVGEYSNQPQHF	TGCAGTGCTAGAGGCCGGGTAGGGGAGTATAGCAATCAGCCCCAGCATTTT
TRBV19	once	TRBD2	TRBJ2-7	CASSSGLAGGFRFTYEQYF	TGTGCCAGTAGTTCGGGACTAGCGGGAGGCTTTCGTTTCACCTACGAGCAGTACTTC
TRBV12-3/TRBV12-4	.	.	TRBJ1-6	CASSFPSQNDVGSPLHF	TGTGCCAGCAGTTTTCCGTCCCAGAATGATGTGGGCTCACCCCTCCACTTT
TRBV4-1	.	.	TRBJ2-7	CASSQGPREGYEQYF	TGCGCCAGCAGCCAAGGGCCCAGGGAAGGCTACGAGCAGTACTTC
TRBV19	.	.	TRBJ2-1	CASSPDSYEQFF	TGTGCCAGTAGTCCCGACAGCTATGAGCAGTTCTTC
TRBV30	.	TRBD1	TRBJ2-7	CAWALGDRGYEQYF	TGTGCCTGGGCCTTGGGGGACAGGGGCTACGAGCAGTACTTC
TRBV19	.	.	TRBJ2-1	CASSIVGREQFF	TGTGCCAGTAGTATAGTCGGCCGTGAGCAGTTCTTC
TRBV27	.	TRBD1	TRBJ1-1	CASPELAWDRGMNTEAFF	TGTGCCAGCCCCGAACTGGCCTGGGACAGGGGTATGAACACTGAAGCTTTCTTT
TRBV2	.	.	TRBJ2-7	CASSEGYGTYEQYF	TGTGCCAGCAGTGAAGGGTACGGGACCTACGAGCAGTACTTC
TRBV6-5	.	.	TRBJ2-7	CASRGGRGYEQYF	TGTGCCAGCAGGGGCGGCAGGGGCTACGAGCAGTACTTC
TRBV2	.	.	TRBJ2-1	CASTSTGQFSLVFF	TGTGCCAGCACTTCCACGGGGCAGTTTAGCTTAGTGTTCTTC
TRBV27	.	TRBD2	TRBJ2-3	CASSLRVGRDTDTQYF	TGTGCCAGCAGTTTAAGGGTCGGGAGGGACACAGATACGCAGTATTTT
TRBV11-2	.	.	TRBJ2-7	CASSQYEQYF	TGTGCCAGCAGCCAATACGAGCAGTACTTC
TRBV4-1	.	TRBD1	TRBJ1-1	CASSQGSSGGEAFF	TGCGCCAGCAGCCAAGGATCATCAGGGGGTGAAGCTTTCTTT
TRBV25-1	.	.	TRBJ1-1	CASSNTKELTEAFF	TGTGCCAGCAGTAACACAAAGGAACTCACTGAAGCTTTCTTT